One sample yielded the 3 T cell receptor beta chains listed below, sequenced in a study of cytomegalovirus exposure and HLA in healthy donors. Vbeta (60) and Jbeta (13) primers were used in the PCR. Produced via immunoSEQ multiplex PCR; TCRdb's table is partial and in-frame only. The data hold about 190,000 clones, with around 67% observed a single time. Sequenced material: PBMCs. These TCRs come from a woman aged 30 to 39 in good health and CMV-seropositive.

The chain has TRBV7-6 and TRBJ2-7, with TRBD2 matching over 9 bases. This CDR3 has 15 residues. The V and J ends lost 4 bases and 3 bases, in that order; junction bases with no gene match: 7. Germline V gene sequence: CDR1 SGHVS, CDR2 FNYEAQ. CDR3 in DNA: TGTGCCAGCAGCTCAAATAGCGGGAGTTACTACGAGCAGTACTTC. This gives the protein CASSSNSGSYYEQYF.

The chain recombines TRBV6-1 with TRBJ2-4, with 9 bases that match TRBD1. V lost 4 bases, J lost 9 bases, and 4 bases stayed unmatched. This CDR3 has 13 residues. In germline, CDR1 is MNHNS, CDR2 SASEGT. The CDR3 DNA is TGTGCCAGCAGTGGGACAGGGGACCCCATTCAGTACTTC. Translation: CASSGTGDPIQYF.

V usage is TRBV28 and J usage is TRBJ2-7, with 11 positions matching TRBD2. Germline values: CDR1 MDHEN, CDR2 SYDVKM. V shed 6 bases and J 6 bases; nucleotides not matched to a gene: 4. CDR3 size: 13 residues. As DNA, the CDR3 is TGTGCCAGCAGCGAACTAGCGGGAGCCGAGCAGTACTTC. Protein: CASSELAGAEQYF. Full variable domain (outside the CDR3, taken from reference TRBV28 and TRBJ2-7): DVKVTQSSRYLVKRTGEKVFLECVQDMDHENMFWYRQDPGLGLRLIYFSYDVKMKEKGDIPEGYSVSREKKERFSLILESASTNQTSMYLCASSELAGAEQYFGPGTRLTVT.